Presented here are 18 T cell receptor beta chains from one specimen sequenced in a study of T cells in Graves' hyperthyroidism and ophthalmopathy. The source material, RNA transcripts, was used to amplify TCR beta CDR3 regions. First-round RT-PCR of the TCR CDR3 relied on the HTBI primer set. A single record per CDR3 protein comes from TCRdb applying MiXCR to the multiplex PCR reads. The sample consists of around 350,000 distinct CDR3 sequences, 17% of them appearing once. Sequenced input: blood. The source is a woman aged 25 to 39 with Graves' hyperthyroidism that later progressed to Graves' ophthalmopathy.

Many counts were recorded for this clonotype. The genes are TRBV6-5 and TRBJ2-7; D remains ambiguous. Germline CDR1 MNHEY, CDR2 SVGAGI. V was shortened by 0 bases and J by 3 bases, with 12 bases between the two germline ends. The CDR3 contains 15 residues. The CDR3 DNA follows: TGTGCCAGCAGTTACTCAGGGCCACCCTACTACGAGCAGTACTTC. The encoded protein is CASSYSGPPYYEQYF.

This clonotype was seen repeatedly, ten times or more. The rearrangement joins TRBV27 to TRBJ1-5; a possible D gene is TRBD1 (6 bases). The CDR3 loop spans 14 amino acids. With 1 base removed from V and 7 bases from J, the gap between germline ends came to 11 bases. In germline, CDR1 is MNHEY, CDR2 SMNVEV (reference sequence). Written as DNA, the CDR3 is TGTGCCAGCAGTTTATTACAGGGCAGCCAGCCCCAGCATTTT. This codes for CASSLLQGSQPQHF.

The CDR3 loop reads CATEGTRHYTQYF. The CDR3 DNA reads TGTGCCACCGAGGGGACTAGACATTATACGCAGTATTTT. J is TRBJ2-3 and V is TRBV15; 8 positions agree with TRBD2. The CDR3 is 13 residues long. Germline V gene lookup returns CDR1 LNHNV and CDR2 YYDKDF (reference sequence). The trim removed 8 bases at V and 7 bases at J, leaving 8 bases unmatched.

At least ten counts were recorded for this clonotype. The chain combines TRBV11-1 with TRBJ1-5, with unresolved D. V lost 2 bases and J lost 6, with 8 bases in between. The germline V gene has CDR1 SGHAT and CDR2 FQDESV (reference sequence). The CDR3 has 13 residues. CDR3 loop: CASSLSRSQPQHF. The CDR3, as DNA: TGTGCCAGCAGCTTATCCCGAAGTCAGCCCCAGCATTTT.

This clonotype appeared a few times. The CDR3 DNA is TGTGCCAGCAGAGGACAGGGTCTGGACACTGAAGCTTTCTTT. Translating gives CASRGQGLDTEAFF. The genes are TRBV12-3 or TRBV12-4 and TRBJ1-1; the match to TRBD1 covers 8 bases. Trimming cost V 6 bases and J 3 bases; bases outside gene matches: 6. The CDR3 covers 14 residues.

There are many counts of this clonotype. The chain joins TRBV30 to TRBJ1-1, with D unclear. The length of the CDR3 is 13 residues. Germline-derived CDR1 and CDR2 are GTSNPN and SVGIG (reference sequence). Trimming removed 2 bases from V and 5 bases from J, with 12 bases in between. CDR3 nucleotides: TGTGCCTGGAGTTTGGACGTCCGGACTGAAGCTTTCTTT. It translates to CAWSLDVRTEAFF.

This clonotype was seen many times. The gene calls are TRBV11-2 and TRBJ2-3, with D possibly TRBD2 on 6 matching bases. Trimming took 5 bases from V and 4 from J, leaving 10 bases between them. This CDR3 comprises 13 residues. Germline values: CDR1 SGHAT, CDR2 FQNNGV. The CDR3 is CASSRGLSDTQYF. In nucleotides, the CDR3 is TGTGCCAGCAGCAGGGGACTCTCAGATACGCAGTATTTT.

Ten or more counts support this clonotype. The rearrangement links TRBV11-2 to TRBJ1-1; 7 bases fit TRBD1. Germline lookup yields CDR1 SGHAT and CDR2 FQNNGV. The V gene end was trimmed by 6 bases and the J gene end by 1 base; junction bases not matched to a gene: 8. The CDR3 extends over 15 amino acids. Here the CDR3 DNA reads TGTGCCAGCAGACGACAGGGTAGGGAGAACACTGAAGCTTTCTTT. Protein: CASRRQGRENTEAFF.

There are a few counts of this clonotype. This chain uses TRBV13 with TRBJ2-2, with 9 bases matching TRBD1. V was clipped by 5 bases and J by 5 bases; unmatched bases: 9. Per germline, CDR1 PRHDT and CDR2 FYEKMQ (reference sequence). This CDR3 has 16 residues. This CDR3 reads CASSQTGQGLTGELFF. In nucleotides, the CDR3 is TGTGCCAGCAGCCAGACGGGACAGGGTTTAACCGGGGAGCTGTTTTTT.

This clonotype was seen repeatedly, ten times or more. The gene calls are TRBV10-2 and TRBJ2-7; 7 nucleotides line up with TRBD2. The CDR3 covers 14 residues. Looked up from germline, CDR1 is WSHSY and CDR2 is SAAADI. The V and J ends lost 3 bases and 2 bases, in that order; junction bases with no gene match: 4. CDR3 bases: TGCGCCAGCAGTGACTGGGGGGGGACCTACGAGCAGTACTTC. Encoded protein: CASSDWGGTYEQYF.

The chain employs TRBV12-3 or TRBV12-4 and TRBJ2-1, with D unresolved. Trimming stripped 8 bases from V and 10 bases from J, with 12 bases between. The CDR3 spans 11 residues. The CDR3 protein is CASGKVGEQFF. The CDR3 nucleotides are TGTGCCAGCGGGAAGGTGGGAGAGCAGTTCTTC.

Ten or more counts support this clonotype. The chain combines TRBV7-9 with TRBJ2-2; D not certain. This CDR3 comprises 15 residues. The germline V and J ends were trimmed by 5 bases and 0 bases, with 10 bases remaining between them. Germline V gives CDR1 SEHNR, CDR2 FQNEAQ (reference sequence). DNA of the CDR3: TGTGCCAGCAGCGTAACCTCATCGAACACCGGGGAGCTGTTTTTT. The encoded protein is CASSVTSSNTGELFF.

This clonotype was detected many times. This sequence joins TRBV12-3 or TRBV12-4 and TRBJ2-1; the match to TRBD2 covers 8 bases. The CDR3 contains 15 residues. Trimming removed 7 bases from V and 5 bases from J; junction bases left unmatched: 10. The CDR3 here is CASNAGLVINNEQFF. The CDR3 region has the DNA TGTGCCAGCAACGCGGGACTAGTAATAAACAATGAGCAGTTCTTC.

V usage is TRBV6-1 and J usage is TRBJ1-2; 7 bases align to TRBD1. Trimming at V came to 3 bases and at J to 6 bases, leaving 7 bases not matched to a gene. The CDR3 covers 14 residues. CDR1 and CDR2 (germline): MNHNS, SASEGT. In nucleotides, the CDR3 is TGTGCCAGCAGTGACCCGGACAGGAAACATGGCTACACCTTC. It is translated as CASSDPDRKHGYTF.

This chain connects TRBV3-1 to TRBJ2-1; D unresolved. Trimming removed 1 base at V and 0 bases at J, with 10 bases between. Germline V gene lookup returns CDR1 LGHDT and CDR2 YNNKEL (reference sequence). This CDR3 is 16 amino acids long. This CDR3 reads CASSQVNPSSYNEQFF. The CDR3 coding sequence is TGTGCCAGCAGCCAAGTCAATCCGAGCTCCTACAATGAGCAGTTCTTC.

The chain employs TRBV27 and TRBJ2-4, with 10 bases identical to TRBD1. The CDR3 runs 20 residues. The germline CDR1 and CDR2 sequences are MNHEY and SMNVEV (reference sequence). The junction had 25 bases not matched to a gene; V was cut back by 3 bases and J by 11 bases. This chain's CDR3 is CASSFKGGGDRGFWFNLQYF. The CDR3 region has the DNA TGTGCCAGCAGTTTTAAGGGTGGAGGGGACAGGGGTTTTTGGTTCAACCTTCAGTACTTC.

The table lists this clonotype with a few counts. The chain is built from TRBV6-1 and TRBJ1-2, with 11 positions matching TRBD1. The V gene end was trimmed by 6 bases and the J gene end by 0 bases; junction bases not matched to a gene: 6. Germline values: CDR1 MNHNS, CDR2 SASEGT. The CDR3 extends over 16 amino acids. The CDR3 protein is CASSGQGAYPNYGYTF. The CDR3 region has the DNA TGTGCCAGCAGCGGACAGGGGGCATACCCTAACTATGGCTACACCTTC.

DNA for the CDR3: TGCGCCAGCAGCTTGGTGGCTAGCGGGAGAGACAATGAGCAGTTCTTC. This translates into CASSLVASGRDNEQFF. The V and J genes are TRBV5-1 and TRBJ2-1, with 10 bases matching TRBD2. The germline gives CDR1 SGHRS, CDR2 YFSETQ. The CDR3 length is 16 residues. The junction had 5 bases not matched to a gene; V was cut back by 0 bases and J by 5 bases.